Listed below are T cell receptor beta chains from one sample, sequenced in a study of blood T cells in healthy people across ages. TCRdb processed the 5' RACE reads anew with MiXCR; each CDR3 protein has one entry. Of about 540,000 distinct CDR3 sequences listed, less than 25% are singletons. These sequences were also reported in another study, on T cells of mothers and their children.

Sequenced sample: blood. The receptors stem from a boy younger than 18 in good health. Both conserved end residues are part of each CDR3. The D gene is left open where the match is weak. Expanded clones get a size class; other rows say once, few or many, or leave the size out.

TRBJ2-3,15,TRBV4-1,-,-,CASSLRDIGTDTQYF,TGCGCCAGCAGCCTCCGGGACATAGGCACAGATACGCAGTATTTT
TRBJ1-1,15,TRBV18,few,-,CASSLDFGRNTEAFF,TGTGCCAGCTCACTCGATTTCGGGAGGAACACTGAAGCTTTCTTT
TRBJ1-1,16,TRBV7-8,-,-,CASSLRSPWGTTEAFF,TGTGCCAGCAGCTTACGCAGCCCCTGGGGAACCACTGAAGCTTTCTTT
TRBJ2-3,15,TRBV28,-,-,CASSIPGQSTDTQYF,TGTGCCAGCAGTATCCCGGGACAAAGCACAGATACGCAGTATTTT
TRBJ2-1,12,TRBV6-1,few,-,CASSDLGDEQFF,TGTGCCAGCAGTGATCTTGGCGATGAGCAGTTCTTC
TRBJ1-2,15,TRBV7-9,-,-,CASSPRGSRDYGYTF,TGTGCCAGCAGCCCCCGGGGCTCTCGGGACTATGGCTACACCTTC
TRBJ1-4,12,TRBV18,-,-,CASSPGQEKLFF,TGTGCCAGCTCACCCGGACAGGAAAAACTGTTTTTT
TRBJ1-5,17,TRBV12-2,few,-,CASRLGPLAGGHQPQHF,TGTGCAAGTCGCTTAGGGCCCTTGGCAGGGGGCCATCAGCCCCAGCATTTT
TRBJ2-3,12,TRBV2,few,-,CASSPDSETQYF,TGTGCCAGCAGCCCAGACAGTGAGACGCAGTATTTT
TRBJ2-7,13,TRBV11-2,-,TRBD2,CASSLEFGLAGEF,TGTGCCAGCAGCTTAGAATTCGGACTAGCGGGAGAATTC
TRBJ2-1,14,TRBV7-2,-,TRBD2,CASSYWGGVNEQFF,TGTGCCAGCAGCTACTGGGGGGGGGTAAATGAGCAGTTCTTC
TRBJ2-4,15,TRBV28,many,TRBD1,CASSSHGTGENIQYF,TGTGCCAGCAGTTCTCACGGGACAGGGGAAAACATTCAGTACTTC
TRBJ2-2,15,TRBV5-1,few,TRBD1,CASSLTTGATGELFF,TGCGCCAGCAGCTTAACGACAGGGGCCACCGGGGAGCTGTTTTTT
TRBJ2-1,15,TRBV20-1,-,-,CSASGPTGIYNEQFF,TGCAGTGCTTCGGGTCCCACGGGCATCTACAATGAGCAGTTCTTC
TRBJ2-5,13,TRBV14,-,-,CASRGGGDETQYF,TGTGCCAGCAGAGGAGGGGGCGATGAGACCCAGTACTTC
TRBJ1-1,12,TRBV7-9,few,-,CASSPGGPEAFF,TGTGCCAGCAGCCCGGGTGGGCCTGAAGCTTTCTTT
TRBJ1-2,13,TRBV5-6,many,-,CASSLTANYGYTF,TGTGCCAGCAGCTTGACAGCTAACTATGGCTACACCTTC
TRBJ2-7,15,TRBV7-2,few,TRBD2,CASSKGQSGTYEQYF,TGTGCCAGCAGCAAGGGGCAGAGCGGGACCTACGAGCAGTACTTC
TRBJ2-7,12,TRBV12-3/TRBV12-4,few,-,CASSFRIYEQYF,TGTGCCAGCAGTTTCCGTATCTACGAGCAGTACTTC
TRBJ1-1,14,TRBV6-5,few,-,CASSYSTPNTEAFF,TGTGCCAGCAGTTACTCGACCCCGAACACTGAAGCTTTCTTT
TRBJ2-5,13,TRBV4-1,few,-,CACSQDFSITQYF,TGCGCCTGCAGCCAAGATTTCTCCATCACCCAGTACTTC
TRBJ1-2,15,TRBV4-3,-,-,CASSQDRAAVGGYTF,TGCGCCAGCAGCCAAGATCGGGCAGCCGTCGGGGGCTACACCTTC
TRBJ2-3,15,TRBV28,-,-,CASSFQDQRTDTQYF,TGTGCCAGCAGTTTTCAGGACCAGCGCACAGATACGCAGTATTTT
TRBJ1-2,12,TRBV20-1,-,-,CSPGVGGYGYTF,TGCAGTCCAGGAGTCGGCGGCTATGGCTACACCTTC
TRBJ1-4,13,TRBV5-1,many,-,CASSPDGGEKLFF,TGCGCCAGCAGCCCTGACGGAGGTGAAAAACTGTTTTTT
TRBJ2-1,15,TRBV3-1,-,-,CASSIQPPSYTEQFF,TGTGCCAGCAGCATCCAGCCCCCCTCCTACACTGAGCAGTTCTTC
TRBJ1-2,10,TRBV29-1,-,-,CSVEWQVVTF,TGCAGCGTTGAATGGCAGGTTGTCACCTTC
TRBJ1-6,16,TRBV20-1,-,TRBD1,CSARGVDRGSNSPLHF,TGCAGTGCTAGAGGGGTCGACAGGGGAAGTAATTCACCCCTCCACTTT
TRBJ2-5,13,TRBV9,few,-,CASSLQMGETQYF,TGTGCCAGCAGCCTTCAGATGGGGGAGACCCAGTACTTC
TRBJ2-3,11,TRBV2,-,-,CASSEEYTQYF,TGTGCCAGCAGTGAAGAGTATACGCAGTATTTT
TRBJ2-3,15,TRBV5-8,-,TRBD1,CASSPTQGAYDTQYF,TGTGCCAGCAGCCCAACACAGGGGGCATATGATACGCAGTATTTT
TRBJ2-7,16,TRBV30,-,TRBD2,CAWSGIRGGSSYEQYF,TGTGCCTGGAGTGGCATCCGGGGGGGCAGTTCCTACGAGCAGTACTTC
TRBJ1-4,13,TRBV20-1,few,TRBD1,CSARQGLDEKLFF,TGCAGTGCGCGACAGGGTCTGGATGAAAAACTGTTTTTT
TRBJ2-7,14,TRBV5-1,-,TRBD2,CASRVAGAKDEQYF,TGCGCCAGCAGAGTAGCGGGAGCTAAGGACGAGCAGTACTTC
TRBJ1-4,16,TRBV5-1,few,-,CASSSGTTGGNEKLFF,TGCGCCAGCAGCTCTGGGACAACCGGGGGAAATGAAAAACTGTTTTTT
TRBJ2-1,17,TRBV11-2,-,TRBD2,CASSFAATSGSYNEQFF,TGTGCCAGCAGCTTCGCGGCGACTAGCGGGAGTTACAATGAGCAGTTCTTC
TRBJ2-7,13,TRBV29-1,-,-,CSGGGTVTYEQYF,TGCAGCGGGGGTGGCACGGTTACCTACGAGCAGTACTTC
TRBJ1-1,16,TRBV3-1,-,-,CASSPPWGGEGAEAFF,TGTGCCAGCAGCCCCCCTTGGGGAGGGGAGGGCGCTGAAGCTTTCTTT
TRBJ2-4,12,TRBV15,many,-,CATSRDRYIQYF,TGTGCCACCAGCAGAGATCGGTACATTCAGTACTTC
TRBJ1-1,14,TRBV20-1,many,-,CSALRLDRNTEAFF,TGCAGTGCTCTGAGACTAGACAGGAACACTGAAGCTTTCTTT
TRBJ2-3,15,TRBV20-1,few,-,CSARDIGSYTDMQYF,TGCAGTGCTAGAGATATCGGCAGTTACACAGATATGCAGTATTTT
TRBJ2-3,14,TRBV7-9,few,TRBD1,CASSHRGLTDTQYF,TGTGCCAGCAGTCACAGGGGGCTAACAGATACGCAGTATTTT
TRBJ1-2,14,TRBV6-6,few,TRBD1,CASSYGTDNYGYTF,TGTGCCAGCAGTTACGGGACAGATAACTATGGCTACACCTTC
TRBJ1-4,15,TRBV3-1,-,-,CASSQDAGRGEKLFF,TGTGCCAGCAGCCAAGATGCGGGCCGGGGGGAAAAACTGTTTTTT
TRBJ1-2,11,TRBV5-1,-,-,CASRVRDGYTF,TGCGCCAGCAGGGTCAGGGATGGCTACACCTTC
TRBJ1-2,14,TRBV6-6,-,-,CASKGRDTNYGYTF,TGTGCCAGCAAAGGGAGGGACACTAACTATGGCTACACCTTC
TRBJ2-1,15,TRBV5-8,-,-,CASSFQGLSLNEQFF,TGTGCCAGCAGCTTCCAGGGGCTTTCTCTAAATGAGCAGTTCTTC
TRBJ1-1,12,TRBV6-5,-,-,CASSAPMGEAFF,TGTGCCAGCAGTGCCCCGATGGGTGAAGCTTTCTTT
TRBJ1-1,16,TRBV7-9,-,-,CASSPLTGALRTEAFF,TGTGCCAGCAGCCCCCTTACGGGGGCGTTAAGAACTGAAGCTTTCTTT
TRBJ2-1,15,TRBV9,-,TRBD2,CASSPHLAGDNEQFF,TGTGCCAGCAGCCCCCACCTAGCGGGGGACAATGAGCAGTTCTTC
TRBJ2-5,16,TRBV20-1,many,TRBD2,CSANPTGLARQETQYF,TGCAGTGCTAACCCCACGGGACTAGCCCGCCAAGAGACCCAGTACTTC
TRBJ2-7,18,TRBV27,-,TRBD2,CASSPSLSIAGGLYEQYF,TGTGCCAGCAGTCCATCCCTTAGTATAGCGGGGGGGCTATACGAGCAGTACTTC
TRBJ2-7,14,TRBV29-1,few,TRBD1,CSVADREPPYEQYF,TGCAGCGTTGCGGACAGGGAACCCCCCTACGAGCAGTACTTC
TRBJ2-4,11,TRBV6-2/TRBV6-3,few,-,CASSEARVQYF,TGTGCCAGCAGTGAAGCCCGGGTTCAGTACTTC
TRBJ2-2,15,TRBV24-1,few,-,CATSDSRLVGGELFF,TGTGCCACCAGTGATTCCCGACTAGTTGGCGGGGAGCTGTTTTTT
TRBJ2-7,14,TRBV7-7,-,-,CASSLDSYSYEQYF,TGTGCTAGCAGCTTAGATAGCTACTCCTACGAGCAGTACTTC
TRBJ2-7,15,TRBV12-3/TRBV12-4,-,-,CASSFRQGPSYEQYF,TGTGCCAGCAGTTTCAGGCAGGGCCCCTCCTACGAGCAGTACTTC
TRBJ2-3,15,TRBV5-1,-,-,CASSLAGVTTDTQYF,TGCGCCAGCAGCTTGGCCGGCGTCACCACAGATACGCAGTATTTT
TRBJ2-1,15,TRBV12-3/TRBV12-4,few,-,CASSPGLKGYNEQFF,TGTGCCAGCAGTCCCGGACTTAAAGGGTACAATGAGCAGTTCTTC